Described below is a single T cell receptor beta chain sequence and its context. These data belong to a study of blood T cell repertoires in COVID-19. Study at large: PBMCs, B-cell-depleted T cells, or T cells were the source of the cDNA or gDNA that made up the material.

Data came from immunoSEQ multiplex PCR; TCRdb stores just in-frame clones and leaves some out. Of 200,000 to 300,000 clones in the sample, approximately 86% were seen once. Trimming took 3 bases from V and 6 from J; bases not matched to a gene: 6. This CDR3 contains 15 residues. Germline CDR1 LNHDA, CDR2 SQIVND (reference sequence). Sample: peripheral blood. The J gene is TRBJ2-3, the V gene TRBV19; TRBD1 agrees at 10 bases. The sequence was collected from a woman under 40 who had recovered from COVID-19. For the CDR3, the DNA is TGTGCCAGTAGTATCCAAGGGACAGGGGTCGATACGCAGTATTTT. Protein sequence: CASSIQGTGVDTQYF. Full variable domain (outside the CDR3, taken from reference TRBV19 and TRBJ2-3): DGGITQSPKYLFRKEGQNVTLSCEQNLNHDAMYWYRQDPGQGLRLIYYSQIVNDFQKGDIAEGYSVSREKKESFPLTVTSAQKNPTAFYLCASSIQGTGVDTQYFGPGTRLTVL.